The T cell receptor beta chain under discussion was sequenced for a study of CD8 T cells in ankylosing spondylitis (TCRdb year 2017). Concerning the study at large: The study set out to find disease-linked TCR variants by profiling T cell receptor beta repertoires in ankylosing spondylitis patients and healthy donors. In total, the full study cohort was made up of 100 to 140 healthy donors and 25 to 30 ankylosing spondylitis patients. Samples of peripheral blood were taken, and for ankylosing spondylitis patients, synovial fluid was collected as well.

A distance of 8 bases separates the germline ends of V and J, which lose 0 bases and 3 bases respectively. The germline V gene supplies CDR1 MGHRA and CDR2 YSYEKL. Counted from cysteine to phenylalanine, this CDR3 has 14 amino acids. Only CDR3 DNA remains: 42 bases, in frame from the first base. Broad study findings and their caveats: A CD8+ phenotype was shown by the disease-linked clones, which were found at relatively low frequencies in peripheral blood. Some motif variants had previously been reported in the synovial fluid and blood of reactive arthritis patients, which suggests shared mechanisms of disease initiation. Blood from ankylosing spondylitis patients appeared to be characterized by a TCR beta motif made up of several highly homologous amino acid variants. According to the report, matched synovial fluid samples from ankylosing spondylitis patients were significantly enriched for the disease-linked clones.

Sequenced on an Illumina HiSeq 2500. Quantitative 5'-RACE with molecular barcodes was the method used to prepare the TCR beta libraries. The original pipeline was this. Disease-linked TCR variants were identified with a new computational method built on a probabilistic model of VDJ rearrangement. Using fastp at Q25 and MiXCR, TCRdb reprocessed the public reads and kept productive beta chains. Every entry covers one CDR3 protein and lists the most common genes and DNA from its rows. These V and J calls originate from TCRdb's pipeline instead of the authors' own analysis. The sample profile shows under 850,000 distinct CDR3 sequences; around a fifth of them were found once. The ten most abundant clones make up about a fifth of the sample. About this clonotype itself: Its recognized antigen is unknown. The input lacks base qualities; no much larger clone sits a single base away.

This TCR was sampled from a male donor with ankylosing spondylitis. The sequence is built from TRBV4-1 and TRBJ1-2; TRBD1 is a weak D gene call, 5 bases matching. The specimen sequenced was blood, either unsorted or a sorted T cell fraction (not recorded which). CDR3 sequence: CASSQDPRDYGYTF. The bases are TGCGCCAGCAGCCAAGATCCCAGGGACTATGGCTACACCTTC.